Shown below are 25 T cell receptor beta chains from a single sample sequenced in a study of control samples from healthy donors and cancer patients. TCRdb's copy holds only in-frame clones and misses some; the assay was immunoSEQ multiplex PCR. The sample includes 50,000 to 65,000 clones, 80% to 95% of them seen just once. The sequencing sample was made of PBMCs. These receptors all come from a man aged 25-45 years with colorectal cancer.

This chain uses TRBV4-1 with TRBJ1-5; D is unclear. The CDR3 spans 15 residues. Trimming took off 1 base at V and 6 bases at J, with 13 bases between the two ends. The germline gives CDR1 MGHRA, CDR2 YSYEKL. This CDR3 reads CASSQVAGGSQPQHF. The CDR3 DNA is TGCGCCAGCAGCCAAGTTGCAGGCGGCAGTCAGCCCCAGCATTTT.

The V call is TRBV30, the J call TRBJ2-3; TRBD2 might be the D (5 bases). Trimming took 4 bases from V and 1 from J, leaving 15 bases between them. Germline assignment: CDR1 GTSNPN and CDR2 SVGIG (reference sequence). The CDR3 is 15 residues long. The CDR3 spells CAWTALGSGTDTQYF. The CDR3 DNA follows: TGTGCCTGGACGGCCTTGGGGAGCGGCACAGATACGCAGTATTTT.

Of note for this clone: This same CDR3 is encoded by further DNA sequences in the sample. The genes are TRBV7-9 and TRBJ1-6; D perhaps matches TRBD1 (5 bases). Germline-derived CDR1 and CDR2 are SEHNR and FQNEAQ (reference sequence). With 0 bases removed from V and 10 bases from J, the gap between germline ends came to 10 bases. The CDR3 is 14 residues long. CDR3 protein: CASSLAGAASPLHF. The CDR3 DNA reads as TGTGCCAGCAGCTTAGCAGGGGCAGCCTCACCCCTCCACTTT. Full variable domain (rest looked up from reference TRBV7-9 and TRBJ1-6): DTGVSQNPRHKITKRGQNVTFRCDPISEHNRLYWYRQTLGQGPEFLTYFQNEAQLEKSRLLSDRFSAERPKGSFSTLEIQRTEQGDSAMYLCASSLAGAASPLHFGNGTRLTVT.

This chain uses TRBV6-5 with TRBJ1-2; 8 bases are shared with TRBD1. CDR1 is MNHEY and CDR2 is SVGAGI in the germline V gene. The V gene end was trimmed by 7 bases and the J gene end by 0 bases; junction bases not matched to a gene: 4. The CDR3 covers 14 residues. The CDR3 loop is CASNPTGANYGYTF. CDR3 nucleotides: TGTGCCAGCAACCCGACAGGGGCTAACTATGGCTACACCTTC.

The CDR3 sequence: CASSEGDRGFSEKLFF. The CDR3, as DNA: TGTGCCAGCAGCGAAGGGGACAGGGGTTTTAGTGAAAAACTGTTTTTT. The V call is TRBV5-6, the J call TRBJ1-4; the match to TRBD1 covers 10 bases. The length of the CDR3 is 16 residues. Germline V lookup: CDR1 SGHDT, CDR2 YYEEEE. Trimming cost V 4 bases and J 7 bases; bases outside gene matches: 10. Variable domain in full (rest from reference TRBV5-6 and TRBJ1-4): DAGVTQSPTHLIKTRGQQVTLRCSPKSGHDTVSWYQQALGQGPQFIFQYYEEEERQRGNFPDRFSGHQFPNYSSELNVNALLLGDSALYLCASSEGDRGFSEKLFFGSGTQLSVL.

The chain couples TRBV5-1 to TRBJ2-4; perhaps TRBD1 as D (6 bases). This CDR3 comprises 12 residues. V lost 4 bases and J 12 bases, leaving 14 bases between the germline ends. Germline V CDR1 and CDR2: SGHRS, YFSETQ. This CDR3 reads CASSQKQGAQYF. The CDR3 coding sequence is TGCGCCAGCAGCCAGAAACAGGGTGCTCAGTACTTC.

This chain uses TRBV6-5 with TRBJ2-7, with D possibly matching TRBD1 (6 bases). Trimming removed 2 bases at V and 3 bases at J, with 14 bases between. The V gene's germline CDR1 is MNHEY and CDR2 SVGAGI. The CDR3 length is 15 residues. In DNA form, the CDR3 reads TGTGCCAGCAGTTACGCTACAGGGTCCTACTACGAGCAGTACTTC. Translating gives CASSYATGSYYEQYF.

The gene calls are TRBV9 and TRBJ1-5, with a tentative D call TRBD1 (6 bases). Germline-derived CDR1 and CDR2 are SGDLS and YYNGEE. The CDR3 has 15 residues. The germline V and J ends were trimmed by 3 bases and 4 bases, with 14 bases remaining between them. This chain's CDR3 is CASSALGGANQPQHF. DNA for the CDR3: TGTGCCAGCAGCGCTTTGGGGGGCGCAAATCAGCCCCAGCATTTT.

The rearrangement joins TRBV30 to TRBJ1-3; D gene uncertain. This CDR3 is built from 14 residues. V lost 3 bases, J lost 2 bases, and 11 bases lay in between. Per the germline V gene, CDR1 is GTSNPN and CDR2 is SVGIG (reference sequence). The CDR3 loop is CAWRNLRAGNTIYF. The CDR3 nucleotides are TGTGCCTGGAGGAACCTAAGGGCTGGAAACACCATATATTTT.

The chain uses TRBV18 and TRBJ1-2; 9 nucleotides agree with TRBD1. V was clipped by 6 bases and J by 2 bases; unmatched bases: 4. The V gene's germline CDR1 is KGHSH and CDR2 LQKENI. CDR3 length equals 14 residues. This CDR3 is CASSPGQGNYGYTF. The CDR3 region has the DNA TGTGCCAGCTCTCCGGGACAGGGCAACTATGGCTACACCTTC.

The table lists this clone with a count of one. The rearrangement joins TRBV5-4 to TRBJ2-3; 8 bases line up with TRBD2. The length of the CDR3 is 17 residues. J gave up 5 bases and V 1 base, and 12 bases lay outside the gene matches. Germline assignment: CDR1 SGHNT and CDR2 YYREEE (reference sequence). Written as DNA, the CDR3 is TGTGCCAGCAGCTTGTTGGGCTCGGCGGGGGGTATAGATACGCAGTATTTT. It translates to CASSLLGSAGGIDTQYF.

The genes are TRBV6-5 and TRBJ2-1; TRBD2 might be the D (6 bases). The CDR3 extends over 14 amino acids. V was pared by 6 bases and J by 8 bases, with 17 bases between. Germline CDR1 and CDR2: MNHEY and SVGAGI. This chain's CDR3 is CASSPLARVDEQFF. The CDR3 nucleotides are TGTGCCAGCAGCCCCCTAGCGAGGGTAGATGAGCAGTTCTTC.

This chain links TRBV19 with TRBJ2-5, with 7 bases fitting TRBD1. The J segment lost 1 base and the V segment lost 6 bases, leaving 8 bases of the junction unmatched. From germline, CDR1 is LNHDA and CDR2 SQIVND (reference sequence). The CDR3 sequence is 15 residues long. The CDR3 region is CASRNRQGTQETQYF. The CDR3 bases are TGTGCCAGTAGGAATAGACAGGGTACCCAAGAGACCCAGTACTTC.

The chain carries TRBV18 and TRBJ2-1; TRBD1 matches 10 bases. Trimming removed 0 bases from V and 7 bases from J; junction bases left unmatched: 6. The CDR3 sequence is 16 residues long. Germline CDR1 reads KGHSH; CDR2 reads LQKENI. Here the CDR3 DNA reads TGTGCCAGCTCACCACCGACAGGGGGCAAGGGGAATGAGCAGTTCTTC. Its protein product is CASSPPTGGKGNEQFF.

The chain carries TRBV24-1 and TRBJ1-2, with D possibly TRBD1 on 6 matching bases. CDR1 is KGHDR, CDR2 SFDVKD, per germline. Trimming removed 4 bases from V and 5 bases from J, with 10 bases in between. The CDR3 extends over 13 amino acids. The CDR3 sequence is CATSEMQGYGYTF. The CDR3 DNA reads TGTGCCACCAGTGAAATGCAGGGGTATGGCTACACCTTC.

The chain couples TRBV19 to TRBJ1-5, with D hard to call. The CDR3 extends over 12 amino acids. Germline values: CDR1 LNHDA, CDR2 SQIVND (reference sequence). V dropped 4 bases and J dropped 9 bases, with 10 bases sitting between them. In DNA form, the CDR3 reads TGTGCCAGTAGTACAGCCGAGAGGCCCCAGCATTTT. This encodes CASSTAERPQHF.

V and J are TRBV5-4 and TRBJ1-4; 8 bases fit TRBD1. Germline trimming cut 2 bases from V and 5 bases from J; bases unmatched to any gene: 5. CDR3 length: 15 amino acids. Germline V gene lookup returns CDR1 SGHNT and CDR2 YYREEE (reference sequence). The CDR3 nucleotides read TGTGCCAGCAGCTTTCAGGGGGCATCAAATGAAAAACTGTTTTTT. This sequence encodes CASSFQGASNEKLFF.

The chain carries TRBV7-6 and TRBJ1-5; possibly TRBD1 for D (5 bases). V was cut by 8 bases and J by 0 bases, with 14 bases left in between. The CDR3 is made up of 15 amino acids. Germline assignment: CDR1 SGHVS and CDR2 FNYEAQ. The CDR3 coding sequence is TGTGCCAGCTCCAATGGGGCCTATAGCAATCAGCCCCAGCATTTT. The encoded protein is CASSNGAYSNQPQHF.

V gene TRBV7-8 combines with J gene TRBJ2-2; TRBD1 aligns across 7 bases. The CDR3 covers 15 residues. J lost 5 bases, V lost 5 bases, and 8 bases had no gene match. Germline V gives CDR1 SGHVS, CDR2 FQNEAQ. The CDR3 nucleotides read TGTGCCAGCAGCCACAACAGGGGAAGAACCGGGGAGCTGTTTTTT. Translated: CASSHNRGRTGELFF.

The chain has TRBV20-1 and TRBJ2-1, with D unresolved. The CDR3 contains 11 residues. CDR1 DFQATT and CDR2 SNEGSKA come from the germline V gene (reference sequence). The V gene lost 2 bases and the J gene lost 7 bases, with 6 bases spanning the gap. CDR3 nucleotides: TGCAGTGCTAGACAGATGAATGAGCAGTTCTTC. Its translation is CSARQMNEQFF.

The gene calls are TRBV7-9 and TRBJ2-3; 9 bases map to TRBD2. The germline V gene encodes CDR1 SEHNR and CDR2 FQNEAQ (reference sequence). The CDR3 is made up of 15 amino acids. The V segment lost 1 base and the J segment 5 bases; nucleotides outside the gene matches: 4. The CDR3 protein is CASSLVGLALDTQYF. The CDR3 DNA is TGTGCCAGCAGCTTAGTGGGACTAGCTTTAGATACGCAGTATTTT.

This sequence joins TRBV6-5 and TRBJ1-2, with D maybe TRBD1 (5 bases). Trimming took off 7 bases at V and 0 bases at J, with 15 bases between the two ends. CDR1 and CDR2 from the germline V gene are MNHEY and SVGAGI. The CDR3 length is 15 residues. This CDR3 is CASNPWGEANYGYTF. DNA for the CDR3: TGTGCCAGCAACCCGTGGGGGGAGGCTAACTATGGCTACACCTTC.

Note on this clone: Other DNA variants within this sample encode the same CDR3. The V gene is TRBV9, the J gene TRBJ2-3, with unresolved D. CDR1 is SGDLS, CDR2 YYNGEE, per germline. This CDR3 is built from 13 residues. The V end lost 3 bases, the J end lost 2 bases, and 7 bases lay between the germline ends. CDR3 residues: CASSARPTDTQYF. The CDR3 bases are TGTGCCAGCAGCGCGAGGCCCACAGATACGCAGTATTTT.

The V and J genes are TRBV5-1 and TRBJ1-1; TRBD1 matches 7 bases. Germline lookup yields CDR1 SGHRS and CDR2 YFSETQ. Losses at the gene ends were 3 bases for V and 5 bases for J; bases not matched to a gene: 16. The CDR3 has 17 amino acids. The CDR3 sequence is CASSYGRTGVWTTEAFF. CDR3 sequence (DNA): TGCGCCAGCAGCTATGGCAGGACAGGAGTCTGGACGACTGAAGCTTTCTTT.

The CDR3 DNA sequence: TGCGCCAGCAGGCGAGGGACGGGGGAAACCGGGGAGCTGTTTTTT. As protein: CASRRGTGETGELFF. The V call is TRBV5-1, the J call TRBJ2-2, with D perhaps matching TRBD2 (6 bases). The V end was cut by 5 bases, the J end by 5 bases, with 16 bases between. Germline CDR1 and CDR2: SGHRS and YFSETQ. This CDR3 contains 15 residues.